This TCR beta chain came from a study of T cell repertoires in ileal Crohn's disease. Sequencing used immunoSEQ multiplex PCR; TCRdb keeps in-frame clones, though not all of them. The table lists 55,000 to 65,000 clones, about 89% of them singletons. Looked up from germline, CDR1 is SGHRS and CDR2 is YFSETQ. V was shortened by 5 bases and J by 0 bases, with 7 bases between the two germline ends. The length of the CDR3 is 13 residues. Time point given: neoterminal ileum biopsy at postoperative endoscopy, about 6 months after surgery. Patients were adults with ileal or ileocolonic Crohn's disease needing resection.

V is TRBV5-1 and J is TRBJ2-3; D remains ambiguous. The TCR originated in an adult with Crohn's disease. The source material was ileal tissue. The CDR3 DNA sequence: TGCGCCAGCAGACTATCGAGCACAGATACGCAGTATTTT. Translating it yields CASRLSSTDTQYF.